The T cell receptor (beta chain) described here comes from a study of blood T cell repertoires in COVID-19. Overall study: Italy, Spain and the United States were the sources of the convalescent and acute COVID-19 samples.

The method was immunoSEQ multiplex PCR; TCRdb's version includes in-frame clones alone and lacks a portion of them. Among fewer than 85,000 clones listed, around four fifths were seen once. The origin of this receptor is a woman in her sixties with acute or convalescent COVID-19. The sample was peripheral blood.

CDR3 sequence reads: CSASPTSGGRSYEQYF. In DNA form, the CDR3 reads TGCAGTGCTAGTCCGACTAGCGGGGGGCGCTCCTACGAGCAGTACTTC. The chain couples TRBV20-1 to TRBJ2-7; TRBD2 matches 13 bases. The CDR3 runs 16 residues. The V gene's germline CDR1 is DFQATT and CDR2 SNEGSKA (reference sequence). V trimming: 3 bases; J trimming: 0 bases; junction bases outside the gene matches: 5.